The 27 T cell receptor beta chains below all came from one sample that was sequenced in a study of shared clonotypes between healthy human individuals. Only in-frame clones appear in the TCRdb table, and some are missing; sequencing was by immunoSEQ multiplex PCR. In the table there are a few million clones, roughly 93% of which are singletons. The sequenced sample was naive CD4+ T cells from PBMCs. Documented subset: CD45RA+ positively selected. The receptors were gathered from a man in his late teens or twenties in good health. Some clones in this sample may be carry-over from other donors' samples.

This sequence joins TRBV6-6 and TRBJ2-7; 7 nucleotides align to TRBD1. The CDR3 length is 16 residues. The V gene's germline CDR1 is MNHNY and CDR2 SVGAGI (reference sequence). After removal of 6 bases from V and 3 bases from J, the junction contained 14 bases not matched to a gene. The CDR3 nucleotides are TGTGCCAGCAGATGGACAGGTTCGGGACCCCACTACGAGCAGTACTTC. Its translation: CASRWTGSGPHYEQYF.

About this clone itself: Other DNA sequences in this specimen translate into the identical CDR3. The rearrangement joins TRBV7-3 to TRBJ2-7, with 7 bases identical to TRBD2. V lost 1 base to trimming and J lost 4 bases; unmatched junction nucleotides: 4. The germline CDR1 and CDR2 sequences are SGHTA and FQGTGA. The length of the CDR3 is 14 residues. CDR3 protein: CASSLRASGYEQYF. The CDR3 DNA is TGTGCCAGCAGCTTAAGGGCTAGCGGTTACGAGCAGTACTTC.

This rearrangement joins TRBV6-5 to TRBJ2-3; TRBD2 is a possible D gene (7 bases). Germline V gives CDR1 MNHEY, CDR2 SVGAGI. Trimming took 5 bases from V and 3 from J, leaving 15 bases between them. CDR3 size: 15 residues. The CDR3 DNA sequence: TGTGCCAGCAGTACCCGCGGGGGCCGGACAGATACGCAGTATTTT. Its protein is CASSTRGGRTDTQYF.

The chain uses TRBV5-8 and TRBJ2-5; D may be TRBD1 (6 bases). The CDR3 is 15 amino acids. Trimming removed 3 bases at V and 5 bases at J, with 17 bases between. Germline V gene data show CDR1 as SGHTS and CDR2 as YDEGEE. CDR3 loop: CASSSSQGLPETQYF. In DNA, the CDR3 is TGTGCCAGCAGCTCTAGCCAGGGGCTCCCCGAGACCCAGTACTTC.

This sequence joins TRBV19 and TRBJ2-7; 8 bases fit TRBD1. The CDR3 spans 15 residues. The trim removed 1 base at V and 6 bases at J, leaving 8 bases unmatched. From germline, CDR1 is LNHDA and CDR2 SQIVND (reference sequence). CDR3 residues: CASSIAGTGNLEQYF. CDR3 sequence (DNA): TGTGCCAGTAGTATAGCGGGGACAGGAAATCTCGAGCAGTACTTC.

The genes are TRBV19 and TRBJ2-7, with TRBD1 matching 9 bases. Germline assignment: CDR1 LNHDA and CDR2 SQIVND (reference sequence). The CDR3 length is 18 residues. V lost 5 bases, J lost 4 bases, and 18 bases stayed unmatched. CDR3 residues: CASSYRGTGGSTTYEQYF. In DNA form, the CDR3 reads TGTGCCAGTAGTTATAGGGGAACAGGGGGCTCTACAACTTACGAGCAGTACTTC.

V and J are TRBV2 and TRBJ1-4; no definite D call. Germline V gene lookup returns CDR1 SNHLY and CDR2 FYNNEI. V was clipped by 6 bases and J by 7 bases, with 18 bases between them. CDR3 length: 15 amino acids. CDR3 in amino acids: CASSNGLTLGEKLFF. As DNA, the CDR3 is TGTGCCAGCAGCAACGGACTTACTCTGGGTGAAAAACTGTTTTTT.

The chain combines TRBV6-1 with TRBJ2-1; TRBD2 might be the D (5 bases). Germline V CDR1 and CDR2: MNHNS, SASEGT. The CDR3 contains 12 residues. Trimming pared 6 bases from V and 10 bases from J, leaving 13 bases between. CDR3 sequence reads: CASSDGVTEQFF. The CDR3 nucleotides read TGTGCCAGCAGCGACGGGGTAACCGAGCAGTTCTTC.

The V gene is TRBV28, the J gene TRBJ2-5; 7 bases are a match to TRBD1. The germline gives CDR1 MDHEN, CDR2 SYDVKM. With V trimmed by 6 bases and J by 4 bases, 11 bases remained unmatched. The CDR3 is 15 amino acids. The DNA for the CDR3 is TGTGCCAGCAGCCAAGGGGGCGTTGGGCCAGAGACCCAGTACTTC. It encodes CASSQGGVGPETQYF.

A remark on this clone: The sample has other DNA sequences that encode this CDR3 too. The chain has TRBV28 and TRBJ2-5; no firm D call. This CDR3 is built from 11 residues. Germline CDR1 reads MDHEN; CDR2 reads SYDVKM. Trimming shortened V by 4 bases and J by 5 bases, and 5 bases separated the two germline ends. The CDR3 sequence: CASSSEETQYF. In DNA, the CDR3 is TGTGCCAGCAGTTCAGAGGAGACCCAGTACTTC.

The rearrangement joins TRBV29-1 to TRBJ2-1; D may correspond to TRBD1 or TRBD2 (7 bases each). CDR3 length: 12 amino acids. In germline, CDR1 is SQVTM, CDR2 ANQGSEA. Trimming took 8 bases from V and 6 from J, leaving 14 bases between them. This chain's CDR3 is CSFRGGFNEQFF. CDR3 DNA: TGCAGCTTCAGGGGGGGGTTCAATGAGCAGTTCTTC.

The chain recombines TRBV4-2 with TRBJ1-2; D gene unclear. The CDR3 sequence is 13 residues long. V lost 4 bases and J lost 8, with 14 bases in between. CDR1 and CDR2 from the germline V gene are LGHNA and YNFKEQ. This CDR3 is CASSREELVGYTF. CDR3 DNA sequence: TGTGCCAGCAGCCGGGAGGAGTTAGTAGGCTACACCTTC.

The rearrangement uses TRBV5-1 and TRBJ2-3; the D is unclear. V shed 1 base and J shed 9 bases, with 12 bases lying between them. There are 13 residues in the CDR3. The germline V gene has CDR1 SGHRS and CDR2 YFSETQ. CDR3: CASSLSRASTQYF. The CDR3 DNA reads TGCGCCAGCAGCTTGTCCCGGGCCAGCACGCAGTATTTT.

The chain recombines TRBV28 with TRBJ1-2, with 7 bases lining up with TRBD1. The CDR3 contains 15 residues. Unmatched junction bases numbered 5, after V lost 2 bases and J lost 2 bases. Germline lookup yields CDR1 MDHEN and CDR2 SYDVKM. In DNA form, the CDR3 reads TGTGCCAGCAGTTTAAGAGACAGGGCCAACTATGGCTACACCTTC. Protein sequence: CASSLRDRANYGYTF.

The J gene is TRBJ2-7, the V gene TRBV19; TRBD1 might be the D (6 bases). The V gene's germline CDR1 is LNHDA and CDR2 SQIVND (reference sequence). The CDR3 has 15 residues. V was trimmed by 8 bases and J by 3 bases, leaving 20 bases between them. The CDR3, as DNA: TGTGCCAGTTCCCCCAGGGGAGCCCTTCGCTACGAGCAGTACTTC. Translation: CASSPRGALRYEQYF.

The V gene is TRBV12-5, the J gene TRBJ1-1, with 9 bases aligning to TRBD1. The CDR3 is 15 residues long. Germline loops: CDR1 LGHNT, CDR2 FRNRAP. V gave up 2 bases and J gave up 5 bases; unmatched junction bases: 6. In DNA, the CDR3 is TGTGCTAGTGGTTTGTTCCGACAGGGGGAAACTGAAGCTTTCTTT. Translating it yields CASGLFRQGETEAFF. Based on the CDR3 plus reference TRBV12-5 and TRBJ1-1, the full variable domain is DARVTQTPRHKVTEMGQEVTMRCQPILGHNTVFWYRQTMMQGLELLAYFRNRAPLDDSGMPKDRFSAEMPDATLATLKIQPSEPRDSAVYFCASGLFRQGETEAFFGQGTRLTVV.

This clone was detected a few times. The same CDR3 also results from other DNA sequences found in this sample. The rearrangement links TRBV20-1 to TRBJ2-1; D uncertain. This CDR3 has 11 residues. V dropped 1 base and J dropped 2 bases, with 0 bases sitting between them. Per germline, CDR1 DFQATT and CDR2 SNEGSKA (reference sequence). This CDR3 is CSARAYNEQFF. CDR3 coding DNA: TGCAGTGCTAGAGCCTACAATGAGCAGTTCTTC.

The rearrangement links TRBV14 to TRBJ2-7; D could derive from TRBD1 or TRBD2 (5 bases each). The CDR3 loop spans 14 amino acids. Trimming removed 0 bases from V and 6 bases from J, with 12 bases in between. Germline loops: CDR1 SGHDN, CDR2 FVKESK. The CDR3 reads CASSQDIVRGEQYF. DNA for the CDR3: TGTGCCAGCAGCCAAGACATCGTGAGGGGCGAGCAGTACTTC.

With regard to this clone: Other DNA sequences in the sample encode the same CDR3. The chain is built from TRBV15 and TRBJ2-1, with 7 bases aligning to TRBD2. The junction had 6 bases not matched to a gene; V was cut back by 1 base and J by 6 bases. The CDR3 loop spans 15 amino acids. Germline values: CDR1 LNHNV, CDR2 YYDKDF (reference sequence). CDR3 loop: CATSRAGGLRNEQFF. The CDR3 DNA sequence: TGTGCCACCAGCAGAGCGGGAGGTCTTCGCAATGAGCAGTTCTTC.

Comment on this clone: The same CDR3 is also encoded by other DNA sequences in this sample. The chain links TRBV5-1 to TRBJ2-1; D remains ambiguous. Trimming pared 4 bases from V and 0 bases from J, leaving 8 bases between. Germline V gene sequence: CDR1 SGHRS, CDR2 YFSETQ. The CDR3 spans 14 residues. CDR3 in amino acids: CASSPDSSYNEQFF. CDR3 DNA: TGCGCCAGCAGCCCCGATAGCTCCTACAATGAGCAGTTCTTC.

The chain joins TRBV5-1 to TRBJ2-6; TRBD1 might be the D (6 bases). With 2 bases removed from V and 2 bases from J, the gap between germline ends came to 8 bases. CDR1 is SGHRS, CDR2 YFSETQ, per germline. This CDR3 has 15 residues. The CDR3 protein is CASSFDRPGANVLTF. The CDR3 DNA is TGCGCCAGCAGCTTTGACAGGCCTGGGGCCAACGTCCTGACTTTC.

This sequence joins TRBV15 and TRBJ2-7, with D maybe TRBD1 (6 bases). The CDR3 runs to 15 residues. Trimming shortened V by 1 base and J by 0 bases, and 10 bases separated the two germline ends. Germline V gene sequence: CDR1 LNHNV, CDR2 YYDKDF (reference sequence). The CDR3 sequence: CATSRAGAISYEQYF. CDR3 nucleotides: TGTGCCACCAGCAGAGCAGGGGCGATCTCCTACGAGCAGTACTTC.

J is TRBJ1-2 and V is TRBV10-1; 9 bases are a match to TRBD1. V trimming: 10 bases; J trimming: 5 bases; junction bases outside the gene matches: 8. The CDR3 is 13 residues long. Germline V gene lookup returns CDR1 WNHNN and CDR2 SYGVQD (reference sequence). CDR3 amino acids: CATSPGTGYGYTF. CDR3 in DNA: TGCGCCACCAGCCCCGGGACAGGGTATGGCTACACCTTC.

The CDR3 here is CASSQSLDRNYGYTF. The CDR3 DNA follows: TGCGCCAGCAGCCAATCACTAGACAGAAACTATGGCTACACCTTC. V and J are TRBV4-1 and TRBJ1-2; D possibly corresponds to TRBD1 (5 bases). The CDR3 totals 15 residues. The V end was cut by 2 bases, the J end by 2 bases, with 12 bases between. Germline CDR1 reads MGHRA; CDR2 reads YSYEKL.

V usage is TRBV10-1 and J usage is TRBJ2-7, with D perhaps TRBD2 (6 bases). The CDR3 runs 15 residues. V was clipped by 2 bases and J by 7 bases, with 18 bases between them. CDR1 and CDR2 from the germline V gene are WNHNN and SYGVQD (reference sequence). CDR3 protein: CASSEPGAGTGEQYF. CDR3 nucleotide sequence: TGCGCCAGCAGTGAGCCTGGGGCGGGGACGGGGGAGCAGTACTTC.

The chain recombines TRBV29-1 with TRBJ1-1, with D maybe TRBD1 (5 bases). The CDR3 sequence is 15 residues long. The germline gives CDR1 SQVTM, CDR2 ANQGSEA. V gave up 6 bases and J gave up 0 bases, with 17 bases separating them. The CDR3 DNA is TGCAGCGTCGCGGGACCCAACTGGATGAACACTGAAGCTTTCTTT. It specifies CSVAGPNWMNTEAFF. Full variable domain (remainder filled in from reference TRBV29-1 and TRBJ1-1): SAVISQKPSRDICQRGTSLTIQCQVDSQVTMMFWYRQQPGQSLTLIATANQGSEATYESGFVIDKFPISRPNLTFSTLTVSNMSPEDSSIYLCSVAGPNWMNTEAFFGQGTRLTVV.

CDR3 bases: TGTGCCAGCAGCCACCGGGACAGCAGCTACGAGCAGTACTTC. Protein: CASSHRDSSYEQYF. The J gene is TRBJ2-7, the V gene TRBV11-1; TRBD1 matches 7 bases. The germline gives CDR1 SGHAT, CDR2 FQDESV (reference sequence). J was trimmed by 3 bases and V by 5 bases; bases with no gene match: 7. This CDR3 comprises 14 residues. The entire variable domain, with the rest obtained from reference TRBV11-1 and TRBJ2-7, is as follows: EAEVAQSPRYKITEKSQAVAFWCDPISGHATLYWYRQILGQGPELLVQFQDESVVDDSQLPKDRFSAERLKGVDSTLKIQPAELGDSAMYLCASSHRDSSYEQYFGPGTRLTVT.